This passage covers 4 T cell receptor beta chains from one sample sequenced in a study of blood T cell repertoires in COVID-19. Data came from immunoSEQ multiplex PCR; TCRdb stores just in-frame clones and leaves some out. The data show about 190,000 clones, about 88% seen once. Sequenced: peripheral blood. The receptors here all came from a woman aged 40 to 50 who had recovered from COVID-19.

The V and J genes are TRBV5-1 and TRBJ1-1; D is uncertain. The CDR3 loop spans 15 amino acids. V gave up 1 base and J gave up 1 base, with 11 bases separating them. Per the germline V gene, CDR1 is SGHRS and CDR2 is YFSETQ. Written as DNA, the CDR3 is TGCGCCAGCAGCTTGTACGAGGGTCCGAACACTGAAGCTTTCTTT. Encoded protein: CASSLYEGPNTEAFF.

For the CDR3, the DNA is TGTGCCAGTAGTACCACCTGGGACACCAATCAGCCCCAGCATTTT. Translated, it gives CASSTTWDTNQPQHF. This sequence joins TRBV19 and TRBJ1-5; possibly TRBD1 for D (6 bases). Germline CDR1 and CDR2: LNHDA and SQIVND (reference sequence). There are 15 residues in the CDR3. V lost 4 bases and J lost 3, with 13 bases in between.

The rearrangement links TRBV27 to TRBJ2-2, with D possibly matching TRBD2 (8 bases). Trimming shortened V by 4 bases and J by 3 bases, and 15 bases separated the two germline ends. The CDR3 covers 16 residues. Germline V CDR1 and CDR2: MNHEY, SMNVEV (reference sequence). The CDR3 sequence: CASSSTGRGDTGELFF. CDR3 in DNA: TGTGCCAGCAGTTCGACAGGGCGGGGGGACACCGGGGAGCTGTTTTTT.

The V call is TRBV19, the J call TRBJ1-2, with 8 bases lining up with TRBD1. Germline CDR1 and CDR2: LNHDA and SQIVND (reference sequence). The CDR3 length is 14 residues. V shed 4 bases, J shed 5 bases, and the junction held 6 bases outside the gene matches. Here the CDR3 reads CASSTPTGEYGYTF. Here the CDR3 DNA reads TGTGCCAGTAGTACCCCGACAGGGGAGTATGGCTACACCTTC.